This TCR beta chain was recovered during a study of T cells after yellow fever vaccination. Study conclusions and caveats: Repertoires obtained by FACS sorting could include abundant clonotypes that entered as contaminants from the bulk population. Faster peaking, at day 5 versus 15, marked a secondary response that was weaker.

Germline V gives CDR1 SGHRS, CDR2 YFSETQ. The CDR3 contains 16 residues. J was trimmed by 4 bases and V by 4 bases; bases with no gene match: 10. As for this clonotype: Its antigen is still unknown.

It was through 5'RACE template switching that TCR cDNA was made, with a universal primer site and UMIs added. Via MiXCR, TCRdb re-called the 5' RACE reads, giving one row per CDR3 protein. The data hold under 400,000 distinct CDR3 sequences, with approximately 10% observed a single time. This chain links TRBV5-1 with TRBJ2-3, with 9 bases lining up with TRBD1. The sequences come from PBMCs, collected on the day of the first yellow fever vaccination. The source is a man aged 18 to 30 who received the YFV17D yellow fever vaccine. In nucleotides, the CDR3 is TGCGCCAGCAGCGGTACAGGGGGCATCGGTGCAGATACGCAGTATTTT. It yields the protein CASSGTGGIGADTQYF.